This TCR beta chain was identified in a study of blood T cell repertoires in COVID-19. Study in general: Researchers got acute and convalescent COVID-19 samples from the United States, Italy and Spain.

Looked up from germline, CDR1 is DFQATT and CDR2 is SNEGSKA (reference sequence). This CDR3 comprises 10 residues. Deletions cut 5 bases from V and 4 bases from J, with 3 bases between. In the authors' methods: Counts of nucleated cells, estimated from reference gene primer amplification, were obtained. The assay was immunoSEQ multiplex PCR, and TCRdb's table has in-frame clones only and misses some. D and trimming were read from the DNA, whereas the V and J calls and clone size are those reported in that table. The sample contains roughly 200,000 clones, roughly 81% of which appear only once. The material sequenced was peripheral blood. The chain joins TRBV20-1 to TRBJ2-1; D call uncertain. This receptor was taken from a woman aged 80 or over with COVID-19, enrolled during active disease. CDR3 nucleotide sequence: TGCAGTGCTCTTTACAATGAGCAGTTCTTC. Amino acid sequence: CSALYNEQFF.